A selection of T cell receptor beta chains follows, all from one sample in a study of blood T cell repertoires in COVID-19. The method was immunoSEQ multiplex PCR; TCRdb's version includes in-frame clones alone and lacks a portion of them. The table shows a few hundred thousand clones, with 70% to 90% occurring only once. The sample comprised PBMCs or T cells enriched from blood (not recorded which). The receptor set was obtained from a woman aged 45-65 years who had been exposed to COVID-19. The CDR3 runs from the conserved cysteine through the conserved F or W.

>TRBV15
CATSRDQVRAVANQPQHF
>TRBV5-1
CASSSKGAYYGYTF
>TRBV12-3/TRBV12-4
CASSLAGYQPQHF
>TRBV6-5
CASRPRGLREKLFF
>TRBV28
CASSSQGRTGGTFNEKLFF
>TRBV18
CASSPGGLNTEAFF
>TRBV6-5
CASSYSDKDNYGYTF
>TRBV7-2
CASSDGRGQPQHF
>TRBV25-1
CASSESGGTDTQYF
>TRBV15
CATSSKDRGLRNQPQHF
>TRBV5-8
CASSVNRGNQPQHF
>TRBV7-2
CASSFPGLGQETQYF
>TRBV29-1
CSVQRAPDTQYF
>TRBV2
CASSGISGGTAEAFF
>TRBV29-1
CSVGAGNQPQHF
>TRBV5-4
CASSLQVARGSSYEQYF
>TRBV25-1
CASSSPLGWDYSSSGYTF
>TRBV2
CASSPRDRGLIAYNEKLFF
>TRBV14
CASSQAGYYGYTF
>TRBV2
CASSVVTSGNTIYF
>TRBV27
CASSLEGDYNSPLHF
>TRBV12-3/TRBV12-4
CASSFRGNSPLHF
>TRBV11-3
CASSLESSFSAGELFF
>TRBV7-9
CASSTRTGVSYEQYF
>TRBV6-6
CASTKRINSPLHF
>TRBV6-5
CASRATGAYGYTF
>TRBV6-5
CASSYARGNSPLHF
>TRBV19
CASRGDTEAFF
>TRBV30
CAWKGPRYNEQFF
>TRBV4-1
CASNNPQYTEAFF
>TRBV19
CASSMLVATDTQYF
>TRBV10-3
CAISPRGTGHTEAFF
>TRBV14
CASSTFPGQGFYNTEAFF
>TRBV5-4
CASSSLMNTEAFF
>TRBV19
CASSTSRDQPQHF
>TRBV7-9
CASSPFRHFQKAFF
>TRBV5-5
CASSFEDMNTEAFF
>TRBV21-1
CASPGTGQGVSGNEKLFF
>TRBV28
CASSWVRGGPTDTQYF
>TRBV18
CASSPGENQPQHF
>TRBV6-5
CASDRGDSNQPQHF
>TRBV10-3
CAISENPGTGDNEKLFF
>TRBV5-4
CASSLGAGDTQYF
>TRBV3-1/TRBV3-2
CASSSYGGGYEQYF
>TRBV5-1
CASSLGGGAGTQYF
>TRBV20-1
CSARGDSFTEAFF